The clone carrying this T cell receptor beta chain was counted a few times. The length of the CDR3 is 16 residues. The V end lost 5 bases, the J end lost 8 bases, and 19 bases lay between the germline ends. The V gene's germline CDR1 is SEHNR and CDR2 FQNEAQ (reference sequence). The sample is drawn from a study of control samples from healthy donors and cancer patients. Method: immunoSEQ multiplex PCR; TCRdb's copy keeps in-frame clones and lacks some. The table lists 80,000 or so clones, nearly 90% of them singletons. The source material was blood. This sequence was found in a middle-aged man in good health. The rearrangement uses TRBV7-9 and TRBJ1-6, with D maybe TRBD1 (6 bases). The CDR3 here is CASSGIQGVGDSPLHF. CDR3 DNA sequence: TGTGCCAGCAGCGGAATACAGGGTGTCGGCGATTCACCCCTCCACTTT.